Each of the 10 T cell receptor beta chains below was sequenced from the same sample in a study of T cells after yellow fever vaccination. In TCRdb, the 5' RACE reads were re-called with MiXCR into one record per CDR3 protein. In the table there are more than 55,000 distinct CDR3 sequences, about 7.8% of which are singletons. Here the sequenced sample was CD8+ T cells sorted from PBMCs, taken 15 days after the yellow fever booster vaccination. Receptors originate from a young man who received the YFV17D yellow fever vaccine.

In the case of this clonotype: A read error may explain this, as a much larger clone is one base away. CDR3 DNA: TGTGACAGCACCTTGGGGGCCAACGTCCTGACTTTC. Translating it yields CDSTLGANVLTF. The rearrangement joins TRBV7-2 to TRBJ2-6; D remains unclear. There are 12 residues in the CDR3. Looked up from germline, CDR1 is SGHTA and CDR2 is FQGNSA.

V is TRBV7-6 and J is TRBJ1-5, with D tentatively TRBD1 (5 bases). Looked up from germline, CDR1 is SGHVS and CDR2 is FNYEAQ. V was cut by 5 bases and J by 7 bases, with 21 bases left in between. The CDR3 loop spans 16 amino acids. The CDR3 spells CASSPGLGPGGQPQHF. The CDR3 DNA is TGTGCCAGCAGCCCAGGGTTGGGGCCGGGCGGACAGCCCCAGCATTTT.

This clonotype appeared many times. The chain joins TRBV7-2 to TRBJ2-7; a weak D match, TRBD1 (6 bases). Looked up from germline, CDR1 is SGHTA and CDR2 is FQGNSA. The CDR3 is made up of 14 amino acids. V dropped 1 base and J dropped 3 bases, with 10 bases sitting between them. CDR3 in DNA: TGTGCCAGCAGCTTAGAGCAGGGGTTCTACGAGCAGTACTTC. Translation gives CASSLEQGFYEQYF.

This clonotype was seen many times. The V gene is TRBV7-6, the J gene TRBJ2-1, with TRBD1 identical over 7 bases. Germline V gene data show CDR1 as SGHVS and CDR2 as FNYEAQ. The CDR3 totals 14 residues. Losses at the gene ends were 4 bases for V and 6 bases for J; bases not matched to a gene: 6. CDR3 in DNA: TGTGCCAGCAGCTCCCCCACAGGGGTCAATGAGCAGTTCTTC. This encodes CASSSPTGVNEQFF.

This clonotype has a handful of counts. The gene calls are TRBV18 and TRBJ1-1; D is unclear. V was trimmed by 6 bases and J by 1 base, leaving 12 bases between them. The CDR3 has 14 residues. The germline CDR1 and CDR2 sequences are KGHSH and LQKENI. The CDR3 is CASSVDGQNTEAFF. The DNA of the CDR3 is TGTGCCAGCTCCGTGGACGGCCAGAACACTGAAGCTTTCTTT.

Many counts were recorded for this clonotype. CDR3 nucleotide sequence: TGCAGTGCTAGTCTGGCGGGAGTTTATTTTGAGCAGTTCTTC. Its protein product is CSASLAGVYFEQFF. The V call is TRBV20-1, the J call TRBJ2-1; 7 positions match TRBD2. The ends lost 3 bases at V and 9 bases at J; junction bases unmatched: 11. The germline CDR1 and CDR2 sequences are DFQATT and SNEGSKA (reference sequence). The CDR3 is 14 residues long.

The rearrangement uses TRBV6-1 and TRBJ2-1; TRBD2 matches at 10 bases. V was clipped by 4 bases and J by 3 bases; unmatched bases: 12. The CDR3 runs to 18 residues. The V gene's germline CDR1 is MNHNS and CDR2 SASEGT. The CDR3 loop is CASSASGRRSPRYNEQFF. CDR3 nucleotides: TGTGCCAGCAGTGCTAGCGGGAGACGAAGCCCGCGCTACAATGAGCAGTTCTTC.

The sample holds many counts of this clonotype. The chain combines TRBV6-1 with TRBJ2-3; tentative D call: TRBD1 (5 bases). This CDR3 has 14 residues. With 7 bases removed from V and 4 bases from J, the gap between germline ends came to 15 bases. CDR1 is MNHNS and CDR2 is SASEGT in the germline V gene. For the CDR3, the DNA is TGTGCCAGCACGTCATTTTTAGGGGCAGATACGCAGTATTTT. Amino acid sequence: CASTSFLGADTQYF.

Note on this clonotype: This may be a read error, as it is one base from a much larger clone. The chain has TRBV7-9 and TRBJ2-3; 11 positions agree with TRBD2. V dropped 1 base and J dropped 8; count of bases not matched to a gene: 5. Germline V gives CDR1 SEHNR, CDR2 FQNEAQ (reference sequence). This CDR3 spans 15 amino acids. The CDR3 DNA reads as TGTGCCAGCAGCTTAGGTCTACTAGCGGGAGCTACGCAGTATTTT. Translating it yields CASSLGLLAGATQYF.

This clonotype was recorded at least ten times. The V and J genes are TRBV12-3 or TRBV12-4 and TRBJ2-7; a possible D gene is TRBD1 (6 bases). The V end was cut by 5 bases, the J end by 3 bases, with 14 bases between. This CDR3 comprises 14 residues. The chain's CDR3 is CASSPPGQFYEQYF. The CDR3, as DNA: TGTGCCAGCAGTCCCCCCGGACAGTTCTACGAGCAGTACTTC.